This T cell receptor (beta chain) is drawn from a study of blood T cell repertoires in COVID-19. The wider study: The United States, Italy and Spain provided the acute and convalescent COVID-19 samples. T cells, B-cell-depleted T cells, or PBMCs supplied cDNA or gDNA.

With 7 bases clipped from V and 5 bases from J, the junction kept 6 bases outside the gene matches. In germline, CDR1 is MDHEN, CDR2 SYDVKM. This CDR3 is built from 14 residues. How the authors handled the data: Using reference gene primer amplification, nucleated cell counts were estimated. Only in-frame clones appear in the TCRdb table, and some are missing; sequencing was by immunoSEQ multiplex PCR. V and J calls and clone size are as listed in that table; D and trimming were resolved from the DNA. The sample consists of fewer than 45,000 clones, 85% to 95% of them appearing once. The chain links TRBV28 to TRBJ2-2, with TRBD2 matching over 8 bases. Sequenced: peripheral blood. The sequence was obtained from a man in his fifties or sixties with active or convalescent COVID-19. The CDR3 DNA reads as TGTGCCAGCACTGATAGCGGGACTACCGGGGAGCTGTTTTTT. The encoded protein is CASTDSGTTGELFF. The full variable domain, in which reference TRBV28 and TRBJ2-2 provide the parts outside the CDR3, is DVKVTQSSRYLVKRTGEKVFLECVQDMDHENMFWYRQDPGLGLRLIYFSYDVKMKEKGDIPEGYSVSREKKERFSLILESASTNQTSMYLCASTDSGTTGELFFGEGSRLTVL.